Following are 7 T cell receptor beta chains from one sample sequenced in a study of beta chain features in type 1 diabetes. General observations from the study: Moderate yet significant TCRB CDR3 shortening was seen in Type 1 diabetes patients in all four CD4+ subsets.

Expressed TCRB transcripts were sequenced after all isolated RNA was converted to cDNA. Repertoires were generated with immunoSEQ multiplex PCR, while TCRdb's copy carries only in-frame clones and drops some. The table shows more than 300,000 clones, with roughly 12% occurring only once. Which antigens these TCRs recognize remains unknown. The sample consisted of naive CD4+ T cells from blood. The receptor set was obtained from a woman aged 18-29 years with type 1 diabetes.

The gene calls are TRBV30 and TRBJ2-1; 8 bases are a match to TRBD2. This CDR3 comprises 16 residues. CDR1 GTSNPN and CDR2 SVGIG come from the germline V gene (reference sequence). With 0 bases clipped from V and 4 bases from J, the junction kept 8 bases outside the gene matches. CDR3 loop: CAWSVGGTSGYNEQFF. The CDR3 DNA sequence: TGTGCCTGGAGTGTGGGCGGGACTAGTGGATACAATGAGCAGTTCTTC.

V is TRBV7-2 and J is TRBJ1-1; D unclear. The CDR3 loop spans 13 amino acids. CDR1 is SGHTA, CDR2 FQGNSA, per germline. Deletions cut 1 base from V and 6 bases from J, with 9 bases between. CDR3 nucleotides: TGTGCCAGCAGCTTAGAGGAGTCGGCTGAAGCTTTCTTT. Translation gives CASSLEESAEAFF.

This clone was counted once. The CDR3 protein is CASSQSPPQTNYGYTF. The CDR3 DNA sequence: TGTGCCAGCAGCCAATCGCCCCCGCAGACTAACTATGGCTACACCTTC. The J gene is TRBJ1-2, the V gene TRBV7-8, with no clear D. This CDR3 spans 16 amino acids. From germline, CDR1 is SGHVS and CDR2 FQNEAQ. V was trimmed by 5 bases and J by 0 bases, leaving 16 bases between them. Using reference TRBV7-8 and TRBJ1-2 for the parts outside the CDR3, the full variable domain is GAGVSQSPRYKVAKRGQDVALRCDPISGHVSLFWYQQALGQGPEFLTYFQNEAQLDKSGLPSDRFFAERPEGSVSTLKIQRTQQEDSAVYLCASSQSPPQTNYGYTFGSGTRLTVV.

This clone was counted between two and nine times. This chain connects TRBV6-6 to TRBJ1-6, with a weak D call TRBD1 (6 bases). The V and J ends lost 9 bases and 10 bases respectively, with 19 bases between them. This CDR3 comprises 14 residues. Looked up from germline, CDR1 is MNHNY and CDR2 is SVGAGI (reference sequence). DNA of the CDR3: TGTGCCAGTACAGGGCGGACCCTTGGGTCACCCCTCCACTTT. Protein: CASTGRTLGSPLHF.

The genes are TRBV7-8 and TRBJ2-7; 9 bases line up with TRBD1. Trimming removed 0 bases from V and 3 bases from J; junction bases left unmatched: 3. This CDR3 comprises 15 residues. Germline V CDR1 and CDR2: SGHVS, FQNEAQ. CDR3 protein: CASSLARDRDYEQYF. The CDR3 nucleotides are TGTGCCAGCAGCTTAGCGAGGGACAGGGACTACGAGCAGTACTTC.

This rearrangement joins TRBV9 to TRBJ1-6, with unresolved D. Germline values: CDR1 SGDLS, CDR2 YYNGEE. V lost 4 bases and J lost 10, with 15 bases in between. This CDR3 contains 14 residues. The DNA of the CDR3 is TGTGCCAGCAGCCTAGAAGGAAGAGGATCACCCCTCCACTTT. Its protein product is CASSLEGRGSPLHF.

V usage is TRBV5-6 and J usage is TRBJ2-1; D is perhaps TRBD2 (6 bases). The CDR3 has 18 residues. Deletions cut 4 bases from V and 2 bases from J, with 22 bases between. Germline values: CDR1 SGHDT, CDR2 YYEEEE. The CDR3 protein is CASSEGLGLRTPYNEQFF. The CDR3 DNA reads as TGTGCCAGCAGCGAGGGACTCGGACTGCGGACACCCTACAATGAGCAGTTCTTC.